The clone carrying this T cell receptor beta chain appeared many times. As yet, its antigen is unknown. The PBMCs studied were ones that came from 10 ml fresh peripheral blood. This sample was included in a study of T cells in Graves' hyperthyroidism and ophthalmopathy. The source material, RNA transcripts, was used to amplify TCR beta CDR3 regions. The HTBI primer set was used in a first-round RT-PCR of the TCR CDR3. One entry per CDR3 protein, called by TCRdb with MiXCR from the multiplex PCR reads. Of roughly 740,000 distinct CDR3 sequences listed, roughly 15% are singletons. Study conclusions and caveats: Also found in blood were most expanded thyroid clonotypes above 0.001. Model-based prediction identified ophthalmopathy a median around seven months prior to its onset.

This sequence was found in a young man with Graves' hyperthyroidism. Sequenced input: blood.

The CDR3 coding sequence is TGTGCCAGCGGCAGGGCTCAGCCCCAGCATTTT. This gives the protein CASGRAQPQHF. V and J are TRBV28 and TRBJ1-5; TRBD1 is a possible D gene (5 bases). Germline V gives CDR1 MDHEN, CDR2 SYDVKM. The germline V and J ends were trimmed by 8 bases and 6 bases, with 8 bases remaining between them. The length of the CDR3 is 11 residues.